The present T cell receptor (beta chain) was sequenced within a study of blood T cell repertoires in COVID-19. Study at large: The cDNA or gDNA used as material had been derived from T cells, B-cell-depleted T cells, or PBMCs.

Germline CDR1 and CDR2: SGHAT and FQNNGV. The CDR3 length is 16 residues. The V and J ends lost 5 bases and 9 bases respectively, with 24 bases between them. Patients in Seattle were enrolled during active infection, then followed longitudinally. Sequenced by immunoSEQ multiplex PCR; TCRdb stores in-frame clones only, minus some. The sample shows around 170,000 clones, roughly four fifths of them seen only once. Sequencing was performed on peripheral blood. The source is a woman aged 70-85 years with COVID-19, enrolled during active disease. The rearrangement uses TRBV11-2 and TRBJ2-3; tentative D call: TRBD2 (6 bases). CDR3 in DNA: TGTGCCAGCAGCGCCCATCCCAGCGGGCACGGCCAAACGCAGTATTTT. It codes for CASSAHPSGHGQTQYF.